Presented here are 19 T cell receptor beta chains from one specimen sequenced in a study of cytomegalovirus exposure and HLA in healthy donors. Clones were read by immunoSEQ multiplex PCR, and TCRdb kept only the in-frame ones, dropping some. Counted here are approximately 140,000 clones, almost 85% occurring once; the ten biggest clones make up 1.4%. Sequencing input: PBMCs. The receptors come from a woman in her 30s in good health and CMV-seronegative.

The chain is built from TRBV7-6 and TRBJ1-1, with 8 bases matching TRBD1. From germline, CDR1 is SGHVS and CDR2 FNYEAQ. The CDR3 has 12 amino acids. V was pared by 5 bases and J by 12 bases, with 8 bases of the junction left unmatched. CDR3 sequence (DNA): TGTGCCAGCAGCCCCGCGACAGGGGCAACTTTCTTT. As protein: CASSPATGATFF.

The chain joins TRBV6-1 to TRBJ2-1; D perhaps matches TRBD2 (7 bases). This CDR3 comprises 16 residues. Germline values: CDR1 MNHNS, CDR2 SASEGT. Trimming took 2 bases from V and 4 from J, leaving 15 bases between them. The chain's CDR3 is CASSEQGRAGYNEQFF. The CDR3 bases are TGTGCCAGCAGTGAACAGGGGAGGGCTGGGTACAATGAGCAGTTCTTC.

V is TRBV6-5 and J is TRBJ2-7, with TRBD1 matching over 9 bases. The J segment lost 2 bases and the V segment lost 6 bases, leaving 5 bases of the junction unmatched. CDR1 and CDR2 (germline): MNHEY, SVGAGI. The length of the CDR3 is 14 residues. The CDR3 DNA follows: TGTGCCAGCAGCCGCGGGACAGGGACCTACGAGCAGTACTTC. Translating it yields CASSRGTGTYEQYF.

The rearrangement joins TRBV28 to TRBJ1-2, with D possibly being TRBD1 (5 bases). The V gene lost 2 bases and the J gene lost 2 bases, with 12 bases spanning the gap. This CDR3 has 15 residues. Germline values: CDR1 MDHEN, CDR2 SYDVKM. The DNA for the CDR3 is TGTGCCAGCAGTTTAGGGCGCAGGGTAAACTATGGCTACACCTTC. Its protein product is CASSLGRRVNYGYTF.

This clone was seen a single time. The junction differs from germline at one of its ends, possibly a read error. The chain couples TRBV29-1 to TRBJ2-3; D unclear. Germline-derived CDR1 and CDR2 are SQVTM and ANQGSEA. This CDR3 spans 12 amino acids. CDR3: CSVQDSVDTQYF. The DNA for the CDR3 is TGCAGCGTTCAAGACTCGGTTGATACGCAGTATTTT.

This clone was detected a few times. The V gene is TRBV11-2, the J gene TRBJ2-7, with 7 bases lining up with TRBD1. The germline V gene has CDR1 SGHAT and CDR2 FQNNGV. With V trimmed by 5 bases and J by 7 bases, 17 bases remained unmatched. The CDR3 sequence is 16 residues long. This CDR3 reads CASSSNIGTVMGEQYF. The CDR3 coding sequence is TGTGCCAGCAGCAGCAACATCGGGACAGTGATGGGTGAGCAGTACTTC.

This clone came up a few times. The V call is TRBV10-3, the J call TRBJ1-1; D unclear. The V and J ends lost 3 bases and 9 bases respectively, with 14 bases between them. CDR3 length equals 13 residues. Looked up from germline, CDR1 is ENHRY and CDR2 is SYGVKD. CDR3: CAISDSFQNQAFF. CDR3 coding DNA: TGTGCCATCAGTGACTCCTTTCAGAATCAAGCTTTCTTT.

This chain joins TRBV5-1 and TRBJ1-5; 7 bases match TRBD1. J gave up 4 bases and V 4 bases, and 2 bases lay outside the gene matches. Germline V gene data show CDR1 as SGHRS and CDR2 as YFSETQ. CDR3 length: 13 amino acids. CDR3 nucleotide sequence: TGCGCCAGCAGCCCGGGACAGAATCAGCCCCAGCATTTT. It translates to CASSPGQNQPQHF. The whole variable domain, remainder taken from reference TRBV5-1 and TRBJ1-5, is KAGVTQTPRYLIKTRGQQVTLSCSPISGHRSVSWYQQTPGQGLQFLFEYFSETQRNKGNFPGRFSGRQFSNSRSEMNVSTLELGDSALYLCASSPGQNQPQHFGDGTRLSIL.

The chain has TRBV29-1 and TRBJ2-6, with 7 bases that match TRBD1. The CDR3 totals 14 residues. Trimming took 4 bases from V and 2 from J; bases not matched to a gene: 2. Germline loops: CDR1 SQVTM, CDR2 ANQGSEA. DNA for the CDR3: TGCAGCGTTGCTAGGGGGCCTGGGGCCAACGTCCTGACTTTC. Protein product: CSVARGPGANVLTF.

The rearrangement links TRBV7-2 to TRBJ1-3, with TRBD1 matching over 7 bases. The CDR3 is 17 amino acids. V lost 3 bases to trimming and J lost 0 bases; unmatched junction nucleotides: 8. The germline V gene encodes CDR1 SGHTA and CDR2 FQGNSA. This chain's CDR3 is CASSFLAGGNSGNTIYF. CDR3 sequence (DNA): TGTGCCAGCAGCTTTTTAGCAGGGGGGAACTCTGGAAACACCATATATTTT.

The chain employs TRBV5-1 and TRBJ2-7; a possible D gene is TRBD1 (5 bases). Germline V gene sequence: CDR1 SGHRS, CDR2 YFSETQ. This CDR3 contains 14 residues. The germline V and J ends were trimmed by 5 bases and 3 bases, with 15 bases remaining between them. The CDR3: CASSTGPWGYEQYF. Written as DNA, the CDR3 is TGCGCCAGCAGTACAGGACCTTGGGGCTACGAGCAGTACTTC.

The V and J genes are TRBV5-1 and TRBJ1-1; 11 nucleotides match TRBD1. With V trimmed by 0 bases and J by 1 base, 11 bases remained unmatched. Germline CDR1 and CDR2: SGHRS and YFSETQ. This CDR3 contains 19 residues. DNA for the CDR3: TGCGCCAGCAGCTTGGTTGTTTCTGGGACAGGGGGGAAGAACACTGAAGCTTTCTTT. It is translated as CASSLVVSGTGGKNTEAFF.

This CDR3 reads CASSQETPGQRSNSPLHF. The CDR3 DNA reads TGTGCCAGCAGCCAAGAGACACCGGGACAGCGTTCTAATTCACCCCTCCACTTT. The V and J genes are TRBV5-6 and TRBJ1-6, with 7 positions matching TRBD1. V lost 4 bases to trimming and J lost 6 bases; unmatched junction nucleotides: 16. This CDR3 has 18 residues. In germline, CDR1 is SGHDT, CDR2 YYEEEE.

The chain is built from TRBV19 and TRBJ2-5; 10 nucleotides line up with TRBD1. V gave up 4 bases and J gave up 5 bases; unmatched junction bases: 16. The CDR3 is 18 residues long. CDR1 is LNHDA, CDR2 SQIVND, per germline (reference sequence). The CDR3 sequence is CASSTLRKGQGLGETQYF. CDR3 DNA sequence: TGTGCCAGTAGTACACTAAGGAAGGGACAGGGGTTAGGCGAGACCCAGTACTTC.

This clone was detected once. This chain uses TRBV30 with TRBJ1-4; unclear D gene. Germline CDR1 is GTSNPN and CDR2 is SVGIG (reference sequence). V lost 0 bases, J lost 4 bases, and 12 bases lay in between. This CDR3 spans 15 amino acids. The DNA for the CDR3 is TGTGCCTGGAGTGTAGCGCGGATCAATAATGAAAAACTGTTTTTT. Protein sequence: CAWSVARINNEKLFF.

The V call is TRBV28, the J call TRBJ1-2; 7 bases are shared with TRBD1. The CDR3 is 14 residues long. With 6 bases clipped from V and 8 bases from J, the junction kept 12 bases outside the gene matches. Per germline, CDR1 MDHEN and CDR2 SYDVKM. CDR3 in amino acids: CASSLPTGFGGYTF. CDR3 DNA: TGTGCCAGCAGCTTACCGACAGGGTTCGGAGGCTACACCTTC.

V is TRBV5-1 and J is TRBJ2-7; 13 bases align to TRBD2. The CDR3 has 14 amino acids. The V and J ends lost 8 bases and 1 base, in that order; junction bases with no gene match: 3. The germline V gene has CDR1 SGHRS and CDR2 YFSETQ. Here the CDR3 DNA reads TGCGCCAGTAGGACTAGCGGGGGTTCCTACGAGCAGTACTTC. Translation gives CASRTSGGSYEQYF.

The J gene is TRBJ1-1, the V gene TRBV5-4; D gene uncertain. Germline V CDR1 and CDR2: SGHNT, YYREEE (reference sequence). V lost 7 bases, J lost 1 base, and 11 bases lay in between. The CDR3 consists of 13 residues. In DNA, the CDR3 is TGTGCCAGCGCCAGCTACAGGAACACTGAAGCTTTCTTT. This translates into CASASYRNTEAFF.

The J gene is TRBJ1-1, the V gene TRBV19; no firm D call. V shed 0 bases and J shed 6 bases, with 14 bases lying between them. Germline CDR1 LNHDA, CDR2 SQIVND (reference sequence). This CDR3 contains 15 residues. The CDR3 DNA follows: TGTGCCAGTAGTATAGATAGGGAGGGTCTCGCTGAAGCTTTCTTT. Residues: CASSIDREGLAEAFF.